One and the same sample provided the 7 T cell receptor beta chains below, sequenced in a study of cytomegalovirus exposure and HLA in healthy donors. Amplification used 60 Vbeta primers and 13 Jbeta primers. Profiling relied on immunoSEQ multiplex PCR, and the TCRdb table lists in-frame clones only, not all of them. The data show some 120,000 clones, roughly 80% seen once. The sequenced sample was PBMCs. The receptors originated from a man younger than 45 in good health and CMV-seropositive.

CDR3: CAWRVQVNTEAFF. Written as DNA, the CDR3 is TGTGCCTGGAGAGTACAGGTGAACACTGAAGCTTTCTTT. This sequence joins TRBV30 and TRBJ1-1, with D maybe TRBD1 (5 bases). The V gene's germline CDR1 is GTSNPN and CDR2 SVGIG (reference sequence). The V end lost 3 bases, the J end lost 0 bases, and 8 bases lay between the germline ends. The CDR3 contains 13 residues.

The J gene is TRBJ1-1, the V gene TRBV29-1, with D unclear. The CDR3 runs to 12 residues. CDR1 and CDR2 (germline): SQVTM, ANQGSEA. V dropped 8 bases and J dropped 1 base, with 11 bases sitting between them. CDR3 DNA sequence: TGCAGCACTCTTGGGCGGAACACTGAAGCTTTCTTT. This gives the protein CSTLGRNTEAFF.

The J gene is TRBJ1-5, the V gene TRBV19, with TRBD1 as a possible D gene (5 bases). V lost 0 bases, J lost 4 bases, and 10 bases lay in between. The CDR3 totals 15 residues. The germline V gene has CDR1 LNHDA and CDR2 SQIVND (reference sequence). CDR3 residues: CASSIDQGGNQPQHF. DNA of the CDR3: TGTGCCAGTAGTATAGATCAGGGCGGAAATCAGCCCCAGCATTTT.

DNA for the CDR3: TGTGCCAGTAGTATTGGGGGCAGGGGCACTGAAGCTTTCTTT. This translates into CASSIGGRGTEAFF. J is TRBJ1-1 and V is TRBV19; tentative D call: TRBD1 (6 bases). Per germline, CDR1 LNHDA and CDR2 SQIVND (reference sequence). Trimming shortened V by 3 bases and J by 4 bases, and 12 bases separated the two germline ends. This CDR3 has 14 amino acids. Based on the CDR3 plus reference TRBV19 and TRBJ1-1, the full variable domain is DGGITQSPKYLFRKEGQNVTLSCEQNLNHDAMYWYRQDPGQGLRLIYYSQIVNDFQKGDIAEGYSVSREKKESFPLTVTSAQKNPTAFYLCASSIGGRGTEAFFGQGTRLTVV.

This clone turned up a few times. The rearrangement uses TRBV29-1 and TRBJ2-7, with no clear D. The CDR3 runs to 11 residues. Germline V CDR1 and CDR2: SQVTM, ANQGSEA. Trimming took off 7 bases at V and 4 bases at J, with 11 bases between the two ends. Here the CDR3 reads CSADSGYEQYF. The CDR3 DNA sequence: TGCAGCGCCGACTCCGGATACGAGCAGTACTTC.

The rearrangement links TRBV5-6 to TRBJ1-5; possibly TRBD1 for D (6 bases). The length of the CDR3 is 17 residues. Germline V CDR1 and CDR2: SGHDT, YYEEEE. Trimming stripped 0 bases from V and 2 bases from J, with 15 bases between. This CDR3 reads CASSLEPSGQGNQPQHF. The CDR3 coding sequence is TGTGCCAGCAGCTTGGAACCTTCGGGACAAGGCAATCAGCCCCAGCATTTT.

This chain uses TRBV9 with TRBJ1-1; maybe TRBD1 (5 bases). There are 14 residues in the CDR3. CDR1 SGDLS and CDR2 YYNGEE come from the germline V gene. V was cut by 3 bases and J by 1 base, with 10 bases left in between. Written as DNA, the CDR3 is TGTGCCAGCAGCGCAAGTCAGGGGAACACTGAAGCTTTCTTT. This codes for CASSASQGNTEAFF.